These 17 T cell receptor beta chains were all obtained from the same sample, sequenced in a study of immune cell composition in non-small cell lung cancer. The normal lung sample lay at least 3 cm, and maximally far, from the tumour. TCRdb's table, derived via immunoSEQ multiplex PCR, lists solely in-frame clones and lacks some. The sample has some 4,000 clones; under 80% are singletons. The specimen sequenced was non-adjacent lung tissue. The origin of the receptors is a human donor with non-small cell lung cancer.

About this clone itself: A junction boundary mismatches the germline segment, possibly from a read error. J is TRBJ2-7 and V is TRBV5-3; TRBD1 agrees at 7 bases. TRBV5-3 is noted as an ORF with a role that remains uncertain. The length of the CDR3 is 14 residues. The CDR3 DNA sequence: TGTGCCAGCAGCTTCGGACAGGACAACTACGAGCAGTACTTC. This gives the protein CASSFGQDNYEQYF.

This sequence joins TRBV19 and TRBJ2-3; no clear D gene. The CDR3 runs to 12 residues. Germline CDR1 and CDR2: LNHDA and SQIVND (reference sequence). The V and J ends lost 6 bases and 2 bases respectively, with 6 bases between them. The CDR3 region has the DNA TGTGCCAGTAGCTACGACACAGATACGCAGTATTTT. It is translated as CASSYDTDTQYF.

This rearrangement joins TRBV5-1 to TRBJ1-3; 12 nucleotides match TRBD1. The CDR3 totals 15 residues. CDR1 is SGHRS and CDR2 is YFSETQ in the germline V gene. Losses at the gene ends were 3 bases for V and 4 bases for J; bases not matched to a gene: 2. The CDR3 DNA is TGCGCCAGCAGCTCCGGGACAGGGGGCGGAAACACCATATATTTT. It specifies CASSSGTGGGNTIYF.

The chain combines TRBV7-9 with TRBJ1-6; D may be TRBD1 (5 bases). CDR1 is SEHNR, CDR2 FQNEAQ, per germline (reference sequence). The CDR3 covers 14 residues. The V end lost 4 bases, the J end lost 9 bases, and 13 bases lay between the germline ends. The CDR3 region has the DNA TGTGCCAGCAGCTCCCCAGGGTTTGCTTCACCCCTCCACTTT. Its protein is CASSSPGFASPLHF.

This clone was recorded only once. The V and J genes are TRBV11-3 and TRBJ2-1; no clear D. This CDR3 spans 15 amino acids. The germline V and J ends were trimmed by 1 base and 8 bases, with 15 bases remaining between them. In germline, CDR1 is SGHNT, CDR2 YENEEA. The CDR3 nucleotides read TGTGCCAGCAGCTTAGGGAGTAGTAAAGTCGATGAGCAGTTCTTC. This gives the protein CASSLGSSKVDEQFF.

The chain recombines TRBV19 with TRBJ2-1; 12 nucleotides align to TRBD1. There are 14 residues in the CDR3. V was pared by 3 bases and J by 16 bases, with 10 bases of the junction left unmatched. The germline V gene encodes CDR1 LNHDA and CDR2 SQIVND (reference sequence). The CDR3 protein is CASSILRGTGGNFF. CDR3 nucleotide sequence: TGTGCCAGTAGTATCCTACGAGGGACAGGGGGCAATTTCTTC.

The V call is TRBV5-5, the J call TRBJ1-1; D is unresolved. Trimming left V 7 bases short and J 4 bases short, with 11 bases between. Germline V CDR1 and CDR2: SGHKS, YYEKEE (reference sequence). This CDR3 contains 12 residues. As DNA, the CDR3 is TGTGCCAGCGAGGGCGGAGGCACTGAAGCTTTCTTT. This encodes CASEGGGTEAFF. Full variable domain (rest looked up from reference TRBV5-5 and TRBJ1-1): DAGVTQSPTHLIKTRGQQVTLRCSPISGHKSVSWYQQVLGQGPQFIFQYYEKEERGRGNFPDRFSARQFPNYSSELNVNALLLGDSALYLCASEGGGTEAFFGQGTRLTVV.

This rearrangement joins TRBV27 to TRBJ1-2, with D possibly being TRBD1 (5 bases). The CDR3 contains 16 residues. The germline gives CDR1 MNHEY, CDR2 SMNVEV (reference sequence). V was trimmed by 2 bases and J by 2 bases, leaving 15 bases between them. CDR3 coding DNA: TGTGCCAGCAGTTTAAGGTTGGGGGGAGGAAACTATGGCTACACCTTC. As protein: CASSLRLGGGNYGYTF.

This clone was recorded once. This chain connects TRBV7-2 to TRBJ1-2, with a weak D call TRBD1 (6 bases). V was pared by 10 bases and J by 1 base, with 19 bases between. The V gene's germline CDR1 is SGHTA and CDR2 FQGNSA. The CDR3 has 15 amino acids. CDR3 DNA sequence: TGTGCCACAAACCCGACAGGTTTGAATAACTATGGCTACACCTTC. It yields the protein CATNPTGLNNYGYTF. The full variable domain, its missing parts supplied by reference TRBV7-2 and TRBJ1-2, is GAGVSQSPSNKVTEKGKDVELRCDPISGHTALYWYRQSLGQGLEFLIYFQGNSAPDKSGLPSDRFSAERTGGSVSTLTIQRTQQEDSAVYLCATNPTGLNNYGYTFGSGTRLTVV.

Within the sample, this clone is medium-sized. The CDR3 loop reads CASSLWGETNEKLFF. The DNA for the CDR3 is TGCGCCAGCAGCTTGTGGGGGGAAACTAATGAAAAACTGTTTTTT. The chain employs TRBV5-1 and TRBJ1-4, with a tentative D call TRBD1 (5 bases). CDR1 and CDR2 from the germline V gene are SGHRS and YFSETQ. The CDR3 covers 15 residues. V lost 1 base and J lost 1, with 8 bases in between. Complete variable domain (other parts from reference TRBV5-1 and TRBJ1-4): KAGVTQTPRYLIKTRGQQVTLSCSPISGHRSVSWYQQTPGQGLQFLFEYFSETQRNKGNFPGRFSGRQFSNSRSEMNVSTLELGDSALYLCASSLWGETNEKLFFGSGTQLSVL.

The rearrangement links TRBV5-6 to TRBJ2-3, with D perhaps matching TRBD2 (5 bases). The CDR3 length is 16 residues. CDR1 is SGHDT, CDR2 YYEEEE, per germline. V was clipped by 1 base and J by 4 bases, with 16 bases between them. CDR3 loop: CASSLKVVASSDTQYF. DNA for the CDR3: TGTGCCAGCAGCTTGAAGGTCGTGGCTAGCTCAGATACGCAGTATTTT.

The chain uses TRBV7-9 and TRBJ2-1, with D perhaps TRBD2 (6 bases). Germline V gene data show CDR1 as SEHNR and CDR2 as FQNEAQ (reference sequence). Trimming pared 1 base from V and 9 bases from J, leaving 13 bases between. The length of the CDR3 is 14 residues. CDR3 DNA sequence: TGTGCCAGCAGCTTAGATGGGGCGGGGAGTGAGCAGTTCTTC. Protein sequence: CASSLDGAGSEQFF. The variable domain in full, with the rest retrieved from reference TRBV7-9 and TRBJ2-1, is DTGVSQNPRHKITKRGQNVTFRCDPISEHNRLYWYRQTLGQGPEFLTYFQNEAQLEKSRLLSDRFSAERPKGSFSTLEIQRTEQGDSAMYLCASSLDGAGSEQFFGPGTRLTVL.

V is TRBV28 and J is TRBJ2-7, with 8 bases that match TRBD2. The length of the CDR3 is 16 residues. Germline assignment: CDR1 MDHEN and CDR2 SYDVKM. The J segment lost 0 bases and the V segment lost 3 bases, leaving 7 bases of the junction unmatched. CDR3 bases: TGTGCCAGCAGTTTTCTACTAGCGGAGCTCTCCTACGAGCAGTACTTC. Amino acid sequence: CASSFLLAELSYEQYF.

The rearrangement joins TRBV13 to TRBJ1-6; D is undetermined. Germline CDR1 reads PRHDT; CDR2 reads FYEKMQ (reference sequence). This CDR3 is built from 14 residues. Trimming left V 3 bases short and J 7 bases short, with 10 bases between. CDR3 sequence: CASSFRNVNSPLHF. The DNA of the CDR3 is TGTGCCAGCAGCTTTAGAAATGTGAATTCACCCCTCCACTTT.

The CDR3 region has the DNA TGCGCCAGCAGCTTTGGACTAGCGGGGGGGCATATCCCAGATACGCAGTATTTT. Amino acid sequence: CASSFGLAGGHIPDTQYF. The chain is built from TRBV5-1 and TRBJ2-3, with 15 nucleotides matching TRBD2. The V and J ends lost 2 bases and 4 bases, in that order; junction bases with no gene match: 8. There are 18 residues in the CDR3. In germline, CDR1 is SGHRS, CDR2 YFSETQ.

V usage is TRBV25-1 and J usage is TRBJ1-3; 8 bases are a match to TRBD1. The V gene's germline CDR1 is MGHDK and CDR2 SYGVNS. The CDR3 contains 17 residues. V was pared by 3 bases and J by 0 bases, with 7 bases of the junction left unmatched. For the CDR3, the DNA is TGTGCCAGCAGTGATGGGACAGGTCAAAACTCTGGAAACACCATATATTTT. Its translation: CASSDGTGQNSGNTIYF.

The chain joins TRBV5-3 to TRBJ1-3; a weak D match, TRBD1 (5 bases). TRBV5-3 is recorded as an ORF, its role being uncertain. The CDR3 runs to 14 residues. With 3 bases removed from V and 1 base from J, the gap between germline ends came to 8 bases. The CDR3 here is CARSWGGSGNTIYF. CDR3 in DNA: TGTGCCAGAAGCTGGGGGGGGTCTGGAAACACCATATATTTT.